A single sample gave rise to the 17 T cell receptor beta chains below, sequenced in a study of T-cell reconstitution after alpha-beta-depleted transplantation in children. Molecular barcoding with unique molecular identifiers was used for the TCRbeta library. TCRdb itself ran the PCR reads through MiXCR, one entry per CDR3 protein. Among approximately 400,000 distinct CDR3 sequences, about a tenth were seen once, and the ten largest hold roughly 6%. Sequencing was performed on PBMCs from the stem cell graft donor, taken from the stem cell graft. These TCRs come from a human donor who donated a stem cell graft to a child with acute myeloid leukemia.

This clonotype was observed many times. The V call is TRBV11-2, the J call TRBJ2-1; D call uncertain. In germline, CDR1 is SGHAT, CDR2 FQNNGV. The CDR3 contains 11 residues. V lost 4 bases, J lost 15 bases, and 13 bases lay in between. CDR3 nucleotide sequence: TGTGCCAGCAGCTCGACGGTTTCATGGTTCTTC. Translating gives CASSSTVSWFF.

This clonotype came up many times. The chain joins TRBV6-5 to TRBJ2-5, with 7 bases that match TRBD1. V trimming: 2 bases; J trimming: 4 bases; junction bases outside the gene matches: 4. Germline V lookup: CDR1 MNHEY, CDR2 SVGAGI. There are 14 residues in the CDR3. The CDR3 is CASSYGDRGETQYF. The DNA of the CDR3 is TGTGCCAGCAGTTACGGGGACAGAGGAGAGACCCAGTACTTC.

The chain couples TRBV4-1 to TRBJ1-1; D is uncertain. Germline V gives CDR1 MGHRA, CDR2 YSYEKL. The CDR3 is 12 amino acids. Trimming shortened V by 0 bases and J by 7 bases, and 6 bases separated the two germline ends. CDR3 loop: CASSQDGLEAFF. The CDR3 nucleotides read TGCGCCAGCAGCCAAGATGGGCTTGAAGCTTTCTTT.

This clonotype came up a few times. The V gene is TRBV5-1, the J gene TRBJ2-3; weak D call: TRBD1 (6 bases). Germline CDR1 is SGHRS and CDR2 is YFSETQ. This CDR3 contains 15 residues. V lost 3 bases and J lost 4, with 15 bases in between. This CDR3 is CASSYGTLRADTQYF. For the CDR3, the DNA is TGCGCCAGCAGCTACGGGACATTGAGGGCAGATACGCAGTATTTT.

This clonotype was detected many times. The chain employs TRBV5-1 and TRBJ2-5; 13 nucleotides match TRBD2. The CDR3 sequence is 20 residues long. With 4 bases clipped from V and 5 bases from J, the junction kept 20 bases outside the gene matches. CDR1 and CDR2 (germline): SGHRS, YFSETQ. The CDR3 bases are TGCGCCAGCAGCCCCTACCCCGGGACTAGCGGGATGGGACCATGGGAGACCCAGTACTTC. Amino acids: CASSPYPGTSGMGPWETQYF.

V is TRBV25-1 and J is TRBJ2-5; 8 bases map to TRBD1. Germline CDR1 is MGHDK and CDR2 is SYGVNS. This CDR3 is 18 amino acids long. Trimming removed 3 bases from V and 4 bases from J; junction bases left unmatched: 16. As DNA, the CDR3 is TGTGCCAGCAGTGAGTCAAACCCCTCAAGGACAGGGTTAGAGACCCAGTACTTC. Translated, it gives CASSESNPSRTGLETQYF.

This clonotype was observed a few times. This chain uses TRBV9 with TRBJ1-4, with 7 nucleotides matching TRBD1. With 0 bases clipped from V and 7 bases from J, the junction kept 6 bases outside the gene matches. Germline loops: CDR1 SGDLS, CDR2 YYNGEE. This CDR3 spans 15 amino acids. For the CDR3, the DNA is TGTGCCAGCAGCGTAGCCCCAGGGGGACGTGAAAAACTGTTTTTT. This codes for CASSVAPGGREKLFF.

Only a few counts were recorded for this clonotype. CDR3 coding DNA: TGTGCCAGCTCACCGATGGGCACCGGGGAGCTGTTTTTT. Its translation: CASSPMGTGELFF. V gene TRBV18 combines with J gene TRBJ2-2; the D is unclear. Germline V gives CDR1 KGHSH, CDR2 LQKENI. V shed 3 bases and J shed 4 bases, with 6 bases lying between them. The CDR3 has 13 amino acids. Full variable domain (missing parts from reference TRBV18 and TRBJ2-2): NAGVMQNPRHLVRRRGQEARLRCSPMKGHSHVYWYRQLPEEGLKFMVYLQKENIIDESGMPKERFSAEFPKEGPSILRIQQVVRGDSAAYFCASSPMGTGELFFGEGSRLTVL.

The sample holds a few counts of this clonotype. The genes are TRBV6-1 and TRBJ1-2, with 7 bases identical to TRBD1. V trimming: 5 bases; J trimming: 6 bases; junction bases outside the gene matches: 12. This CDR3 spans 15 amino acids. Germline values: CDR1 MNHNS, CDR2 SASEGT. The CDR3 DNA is TGTGCCAGCAGTCAAGGGGACAGACCTTTTGATGGCTACACCTTC. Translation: CASSQGDRPFDGYTF.

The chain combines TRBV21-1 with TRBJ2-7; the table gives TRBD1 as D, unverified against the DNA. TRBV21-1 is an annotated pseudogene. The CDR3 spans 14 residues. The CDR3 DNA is TGTGCCAGCAGCAAACCGGACAGGGTCTACGAGCAGTACGTC. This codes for CASSKPDRVYEQYV.

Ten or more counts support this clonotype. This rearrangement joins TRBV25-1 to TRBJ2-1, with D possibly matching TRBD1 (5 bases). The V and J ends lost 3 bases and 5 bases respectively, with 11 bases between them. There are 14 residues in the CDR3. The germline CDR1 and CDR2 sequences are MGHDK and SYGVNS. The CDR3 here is CASSDQGSNNEQFF. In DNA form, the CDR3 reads TGTGCCAGCAGTGATCAGGGTTCGAACAATGAGCAGTTCTTC.

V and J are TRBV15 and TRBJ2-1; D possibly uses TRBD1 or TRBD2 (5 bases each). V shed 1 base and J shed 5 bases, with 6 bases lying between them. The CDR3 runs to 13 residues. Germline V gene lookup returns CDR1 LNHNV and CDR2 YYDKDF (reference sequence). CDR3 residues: CATSRGGDNEQFF. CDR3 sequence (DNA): TGTGCCACCAGCAGAGGAGGGGACAATGAGCAGTTCTTC.

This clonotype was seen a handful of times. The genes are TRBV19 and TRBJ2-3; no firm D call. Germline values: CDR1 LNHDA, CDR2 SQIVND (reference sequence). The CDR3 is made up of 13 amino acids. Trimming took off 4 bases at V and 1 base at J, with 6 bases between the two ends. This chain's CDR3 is CASSRVGTDTQYF. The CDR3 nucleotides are TGTGCCAGTAGTAGGGTAGGCACAGATACGCAGTATTTT.

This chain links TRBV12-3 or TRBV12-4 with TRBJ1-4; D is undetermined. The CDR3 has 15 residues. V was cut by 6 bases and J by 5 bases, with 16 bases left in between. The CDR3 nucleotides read TGTGCCAGCAGCCCCCCCGGACGGGCAAATGAAAAACTGTTTTTT. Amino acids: CASSPPGRANEKLFF.

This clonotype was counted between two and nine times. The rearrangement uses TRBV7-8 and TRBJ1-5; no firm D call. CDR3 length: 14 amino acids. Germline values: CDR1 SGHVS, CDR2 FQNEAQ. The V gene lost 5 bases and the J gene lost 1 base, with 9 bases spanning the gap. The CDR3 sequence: CASSLPGSNQPQHF. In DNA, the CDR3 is TGTGCCAGCAGCCTCCCGGGGAGCAATCAGCCCCAGCATTTT. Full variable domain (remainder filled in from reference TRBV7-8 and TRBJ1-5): GAGVSQSPRYKVAKRGQDVALRCDPISGHVSLFWYQQALGQGPEFLTYFQNEAQLDKSGLPSDRFFAERPEGSVSTLKIQRTQQEDSAVYLCASSLPGSNQPQHFGDGTRLSIL.

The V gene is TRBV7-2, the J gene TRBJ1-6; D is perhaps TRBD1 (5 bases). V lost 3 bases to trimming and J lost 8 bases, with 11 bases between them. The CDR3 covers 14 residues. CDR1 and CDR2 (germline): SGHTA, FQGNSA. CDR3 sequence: CASSFGGGDSPLHF. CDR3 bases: TGTGCCAGCAGCTTTGGGGGGGGGGATTCACCCCTCCACTTT.

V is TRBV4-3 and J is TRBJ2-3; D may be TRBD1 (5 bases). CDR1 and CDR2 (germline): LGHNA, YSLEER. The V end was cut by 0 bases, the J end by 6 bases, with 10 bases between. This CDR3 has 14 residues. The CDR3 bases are TGCGCCAGCAGCCAAGAGGTGGGGCTGGATACGCAGTATTTT. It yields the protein CASSQEVGLDTQYF.